This TCR beta chain was captured in a study of response to subunit inactivated influenza vaccine. Findings and caveats of the study: Only a handful of new T cells, the authors suggested, are recruited with each seasonal influenza vaccination.

As for this clonotype: The antigen is unknown.

TCRdb redid the calling of the RT-PCR reads with MiXCR, one entry per CDR3 protein. The repertoire holds 650,000 to 850,000 distinct CDR3 sequences, roughly 14% seen once, with approximately 6.5% in the top ten. Sequenced here: PBMCs from blood, sampled 14 days before vaccination. The source is a man in his fifties or sixties who received an inactivated influenza vaccine.

The CDR3 bases are TGTGCCAGCAGGGACGGGACTTACTCTGGAAACACCATATATTTT. It translates to CASRDGTYSGNTIYF. The chain uses TRBV2 and TRBJ1-3; tentative D call: TRBD1 (5 bases). The CDR3 contains 15 residues. V lost 6 bases to trimming and J lost 0 bases, with 12 bases between them. Germline assignment: CDR1 SNHLY and CDR2 FYNNEI.